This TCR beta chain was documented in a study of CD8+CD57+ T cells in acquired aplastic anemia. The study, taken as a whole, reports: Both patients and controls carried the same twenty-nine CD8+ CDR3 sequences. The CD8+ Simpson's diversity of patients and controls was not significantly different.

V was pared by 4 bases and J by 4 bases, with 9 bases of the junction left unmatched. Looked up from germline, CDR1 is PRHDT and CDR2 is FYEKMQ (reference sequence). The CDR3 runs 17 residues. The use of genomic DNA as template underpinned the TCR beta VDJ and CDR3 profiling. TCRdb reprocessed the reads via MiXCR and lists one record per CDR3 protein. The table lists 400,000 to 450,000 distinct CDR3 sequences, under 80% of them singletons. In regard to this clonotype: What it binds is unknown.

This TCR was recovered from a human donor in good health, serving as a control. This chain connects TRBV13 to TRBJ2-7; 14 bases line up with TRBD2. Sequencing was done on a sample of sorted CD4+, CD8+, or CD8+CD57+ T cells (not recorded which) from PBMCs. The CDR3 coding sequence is TGTGCCAGCAGCTCCCTCAGACTAGCGGGGGGGCGGTACGAGCAGTACTTC. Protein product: CASSSLRLAGGRYEQYF.